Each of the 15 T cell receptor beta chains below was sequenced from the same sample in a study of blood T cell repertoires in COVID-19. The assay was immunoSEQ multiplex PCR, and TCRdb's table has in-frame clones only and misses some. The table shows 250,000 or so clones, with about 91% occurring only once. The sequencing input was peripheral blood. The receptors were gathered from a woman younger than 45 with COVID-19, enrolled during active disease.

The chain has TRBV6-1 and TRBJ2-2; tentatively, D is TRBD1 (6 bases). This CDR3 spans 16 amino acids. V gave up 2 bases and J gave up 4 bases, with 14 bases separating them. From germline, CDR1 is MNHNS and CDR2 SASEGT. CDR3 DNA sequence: TGTGCCAGCAGTGAATCGTGGGGCAGGGGCACCGGGGAGCTGTTTTTT. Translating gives CASSESWGRGTGELFF.

DNA of the CDR3: TGTGCCAGCTCATCCAACACCGGGACAGCTAATGAGCAGTTCTTC. As protein: CASSSNTGTANEQFF. This chain connects TRBV18 to TRBJ2-1; 7 bases are shared with TRBD1. V dropped 5 bases and J dropped 7; count of bases not matched to a gene: 11. The CDR3 consists of 15 residues. CDR1 is KGHSH and CDR2 is LQKENI in the germline V gene.

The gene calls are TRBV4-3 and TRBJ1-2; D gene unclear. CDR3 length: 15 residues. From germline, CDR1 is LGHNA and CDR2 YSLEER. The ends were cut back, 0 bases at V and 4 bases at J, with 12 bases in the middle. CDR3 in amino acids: CASSQDPGNLYGYTF. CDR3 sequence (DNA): TGCGCCAGCAGCCAAGATCCCGGTAACCTCTATGGCTACACCTTC.

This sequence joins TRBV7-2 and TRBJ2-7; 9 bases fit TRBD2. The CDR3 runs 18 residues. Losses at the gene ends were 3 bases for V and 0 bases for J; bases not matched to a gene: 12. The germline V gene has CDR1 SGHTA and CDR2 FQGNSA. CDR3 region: CASSFQRASGASSYEQYF. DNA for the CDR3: TGTGCCAGCAGCTTCCAGAGGGCTAGCGGGGCAAGCTCCTACGAGCAGTACTTC.

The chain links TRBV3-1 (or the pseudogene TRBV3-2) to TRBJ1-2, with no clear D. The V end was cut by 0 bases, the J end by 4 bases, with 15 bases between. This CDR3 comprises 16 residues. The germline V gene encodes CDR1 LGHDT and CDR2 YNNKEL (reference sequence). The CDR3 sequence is CASSQDAASGIYGYTF. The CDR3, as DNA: TGTGCCAGCAGCCAAGATGCGGCAAGCGGGATCTATGGCTACACCTTC.

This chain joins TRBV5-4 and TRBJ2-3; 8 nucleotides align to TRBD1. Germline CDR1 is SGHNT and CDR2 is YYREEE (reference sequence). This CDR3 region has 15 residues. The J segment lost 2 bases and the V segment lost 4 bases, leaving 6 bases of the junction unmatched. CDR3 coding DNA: TGTGCCAGCAGCCCGGACAGGGTTAACACAGATACGCAGTATTTT. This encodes CASSPDRVNTDTQYF.

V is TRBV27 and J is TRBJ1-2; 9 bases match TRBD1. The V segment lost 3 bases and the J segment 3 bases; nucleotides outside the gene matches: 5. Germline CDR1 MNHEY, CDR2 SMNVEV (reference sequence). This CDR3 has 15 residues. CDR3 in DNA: TGTGCCAGCAGTTTTGACAGGGGGGGACACTATGGCTACACCTTC. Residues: CASSFDRGGHYGYTF.

The CDR3 nucleotides read TGTGCCACCAGTGAGACTCCGGGACTGCAGTACTTC. Its protein product is CATSETPGLQYF. This chain links TRBV24-1 with TRBJ2-5; weak D call: TRBD2 (6 bases). Germline CDR1 reads KGHDR; CDR2 reads SFDVKD. The CDR3 covers 12 residues. Trimming pared 4 bases from V and 11 bases from J, leaving 13 bases between.

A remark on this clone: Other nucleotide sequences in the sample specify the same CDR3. CDR3: CAWSGQGNSPLHF. DNA of the CDR3: TGTGCCTGGAGTGGGCAGGGAAATTCACCCCTCCACTTT. The V and J genes are TRBV30 and TRBJ1-6; D perhaps matches TRBD1 (5 bases). V was clipped by 1 base and J by 7 bases, with 8 bases between them. The CDR3 length is 13 residues. CDR1 GTSNPN and CDR2 SVGIG come from the germline V gene (reference sequence).

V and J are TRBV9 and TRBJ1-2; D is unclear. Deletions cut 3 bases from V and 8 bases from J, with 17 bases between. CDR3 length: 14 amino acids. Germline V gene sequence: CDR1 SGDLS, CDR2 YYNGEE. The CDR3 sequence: CASSDAAGVNGYTF. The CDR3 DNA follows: TGTGCCAGCAGCGACGCCGCCGGGGTAAACGGCTACACCTTC.

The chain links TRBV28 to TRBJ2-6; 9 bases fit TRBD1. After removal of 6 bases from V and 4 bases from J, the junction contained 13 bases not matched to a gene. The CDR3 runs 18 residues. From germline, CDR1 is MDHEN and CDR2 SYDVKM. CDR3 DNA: TGTGCCAGCAGGGACCCCGGGACAGGGCTGGTAGGGGCCAACGTCCTGACTTTC. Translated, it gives CASRDPGTGLVGANVLTF.

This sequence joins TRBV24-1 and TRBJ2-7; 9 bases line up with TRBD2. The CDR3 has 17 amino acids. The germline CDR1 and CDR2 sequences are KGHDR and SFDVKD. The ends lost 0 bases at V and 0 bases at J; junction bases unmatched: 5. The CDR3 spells CATSDLIGRGGSYEQYF. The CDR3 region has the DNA TGTGCCACCAGTGATTTGATAGGGCGGGGGGGCTCCTACGAGCAGTACTTC.

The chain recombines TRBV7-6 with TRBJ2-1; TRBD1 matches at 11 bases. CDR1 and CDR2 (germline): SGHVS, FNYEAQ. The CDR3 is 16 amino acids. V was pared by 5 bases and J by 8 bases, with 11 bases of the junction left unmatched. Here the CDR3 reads CASSRRPGQGEDEQFF. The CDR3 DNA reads TGTGCCAGCAGCCGCCGGCCGGGACAGGGGGAGGATGAGCAGTTCTTC.

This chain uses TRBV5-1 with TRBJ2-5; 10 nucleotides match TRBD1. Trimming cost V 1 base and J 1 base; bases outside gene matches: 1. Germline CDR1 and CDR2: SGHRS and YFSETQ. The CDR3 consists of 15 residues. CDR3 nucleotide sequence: TGCGCCAGCAGCTTGTGGACAGGGGGCCAAGAGACCCAGTACTTC. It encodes CASSLWTGGQETQYF.

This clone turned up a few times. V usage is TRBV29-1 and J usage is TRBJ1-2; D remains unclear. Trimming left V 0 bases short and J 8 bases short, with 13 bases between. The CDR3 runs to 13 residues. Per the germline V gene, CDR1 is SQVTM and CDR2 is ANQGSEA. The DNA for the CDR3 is TGCAGCGTTGAAGATGGCCTATCGGAGGGCTACACCTTC. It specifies CSVEDGLSEGYTF.